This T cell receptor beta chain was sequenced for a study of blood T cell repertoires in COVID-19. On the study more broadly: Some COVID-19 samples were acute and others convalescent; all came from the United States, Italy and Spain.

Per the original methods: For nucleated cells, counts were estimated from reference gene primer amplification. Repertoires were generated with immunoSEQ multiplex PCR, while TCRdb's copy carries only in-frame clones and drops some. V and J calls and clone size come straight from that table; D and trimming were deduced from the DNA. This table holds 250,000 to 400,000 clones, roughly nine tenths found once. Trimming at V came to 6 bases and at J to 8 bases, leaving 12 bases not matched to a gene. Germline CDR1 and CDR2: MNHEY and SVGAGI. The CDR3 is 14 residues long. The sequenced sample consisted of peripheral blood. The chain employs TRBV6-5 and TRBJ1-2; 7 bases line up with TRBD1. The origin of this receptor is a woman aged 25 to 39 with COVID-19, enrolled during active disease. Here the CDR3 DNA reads TGTGCCAGCAGAATCGGACAGGCGTTGGGAGGCTACACCTTC. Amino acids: CASRIGQALGGYTF.